This T cell receptor (beta chain) was captured in a study of post-analysis software for immune sequencing data. Study at large: Relapsing-remitting, secondary progressive and progressive-relapsing multiple sclerosis courses were included.

Remarks on this clonotype: Its antigen is as yet unknown. Its ends do not fully match the called genes, so a read error is possible.

The authors incorporated unique molecular identifiers into the TCR beta cDNA libraries. Each CDR3 protein is one row after TCRdb ran MiXCR on the PCR reads. The sample includes hundreds of thousands of distinct CDR3 sequences, 44% of them seen just once. Study results and limitations: Significantly lower normalized Chao1 diversity was found in patients with multiple sclerosis relative to controls. Controls showed lower frequencies than patients for a handful of TRBV segments, and TRBV5-6, TRBV5-1 and TRBV20-1 were among these. Analysis by F measure revealed that same-batch samples clustered strongly together.

There are 13 residues in the CDR3. This clonotype was sampled from a girl between 5 and 17 years old with multiple sclerosis. Sequences were obtained from blood. The chain uses TRBV12-3 or TRBV12-4 and TRBJ2-2; weak D call: TRBD2 (5 bases). In nucleotides, the CDR3 is TGTGCCAGCAGTTTGACCAGCACCGGGGAGCGGTTTTTT. This gives the protein CASSLTSTGERFF.